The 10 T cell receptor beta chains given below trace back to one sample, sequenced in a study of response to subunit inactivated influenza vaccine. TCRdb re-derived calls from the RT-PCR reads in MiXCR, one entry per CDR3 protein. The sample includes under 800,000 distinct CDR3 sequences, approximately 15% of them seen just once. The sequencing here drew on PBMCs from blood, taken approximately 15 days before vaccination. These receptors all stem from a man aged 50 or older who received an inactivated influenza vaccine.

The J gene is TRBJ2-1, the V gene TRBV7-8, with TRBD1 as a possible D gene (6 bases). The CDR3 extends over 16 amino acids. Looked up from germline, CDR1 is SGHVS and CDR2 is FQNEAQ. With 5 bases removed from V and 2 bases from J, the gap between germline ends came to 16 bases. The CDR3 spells CASSPGAGVAYNEQFF. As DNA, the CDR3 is TGTGCCAGCAGCCCAGGGGCAGGGGTTGCCTACAATGAGCAGTTCTTC.

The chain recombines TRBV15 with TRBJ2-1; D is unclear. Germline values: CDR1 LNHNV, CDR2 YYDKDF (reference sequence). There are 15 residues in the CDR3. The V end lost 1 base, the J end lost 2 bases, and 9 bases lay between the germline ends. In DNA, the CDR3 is TGTGCCACCAGCAGAGGAATTGACCCCTACAATGAGCAGTTCTTC. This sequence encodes CATSRGIDPYNEQFF.

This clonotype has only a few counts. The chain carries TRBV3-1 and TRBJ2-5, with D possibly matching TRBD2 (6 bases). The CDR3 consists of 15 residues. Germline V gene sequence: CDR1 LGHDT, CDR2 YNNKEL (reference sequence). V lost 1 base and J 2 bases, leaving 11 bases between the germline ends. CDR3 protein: CASSQVPGGQETQYF. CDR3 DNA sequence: TGTGCCAGCAGCCAAGTTCCTGGGGGGCAAGAGACCCAGTACTTC.

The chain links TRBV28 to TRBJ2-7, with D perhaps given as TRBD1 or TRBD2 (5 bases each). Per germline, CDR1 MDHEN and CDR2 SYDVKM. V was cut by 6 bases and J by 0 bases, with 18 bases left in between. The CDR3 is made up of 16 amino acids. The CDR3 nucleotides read TGTGCCAGCAGACTCTACTCGGGACCCAGCTCCTACGAGCAGTACTTC. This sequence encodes CASRLYSGPSSYEQYF.

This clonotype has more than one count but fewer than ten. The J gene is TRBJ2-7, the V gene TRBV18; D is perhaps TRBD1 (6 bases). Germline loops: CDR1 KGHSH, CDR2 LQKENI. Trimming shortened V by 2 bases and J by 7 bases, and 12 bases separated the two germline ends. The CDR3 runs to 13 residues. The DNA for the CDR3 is TGTGCCAGCTCACCATATTCAGGGGCAGAGCAGTACTTC. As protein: CASSPYSGAEQYF.

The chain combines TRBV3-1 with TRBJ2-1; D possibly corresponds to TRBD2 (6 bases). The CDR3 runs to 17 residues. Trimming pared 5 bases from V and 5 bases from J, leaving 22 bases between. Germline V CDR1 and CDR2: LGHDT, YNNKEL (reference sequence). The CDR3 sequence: CASSAYGGVLRHNEQFF. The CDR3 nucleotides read TGTGCCAGCAGCGCGTACGGGGGAGTTCTAAGGCACAATGAGCAGTTCTTC.

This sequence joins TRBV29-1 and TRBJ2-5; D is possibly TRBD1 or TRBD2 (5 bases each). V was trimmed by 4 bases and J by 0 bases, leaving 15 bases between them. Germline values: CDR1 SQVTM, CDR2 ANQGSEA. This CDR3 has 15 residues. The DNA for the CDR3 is TGCAGCGTTGTTAGGCAGGGACCAAACCAAGAGACCCAGTACTTC. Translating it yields CSVVRQGPNQETQYF.

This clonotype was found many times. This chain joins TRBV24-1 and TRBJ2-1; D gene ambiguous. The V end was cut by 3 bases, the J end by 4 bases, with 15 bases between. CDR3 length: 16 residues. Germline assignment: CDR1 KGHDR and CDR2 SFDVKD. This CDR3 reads CATSDDRPGQYNEQFF. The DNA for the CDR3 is TGTGCCACCAGTGATGACCGACCCGGGCAATACAATGAGCAGTTCTTC.

The CDR3, as DNA: TGTGCCAGCAGTTTAATTGGGCAGCCTGCCTTCTCCTACGAGCAGTACTTC. Translating gives CASSLIGQPAFSYEQYF. The chain uses TRBV12-3 or TRBV12-4 and TRBJ2-7; no definite D call. V was trimmed by 2 bases and J by 0 bases, leaving 17 bases between them. This CDR3 has 17 residues.

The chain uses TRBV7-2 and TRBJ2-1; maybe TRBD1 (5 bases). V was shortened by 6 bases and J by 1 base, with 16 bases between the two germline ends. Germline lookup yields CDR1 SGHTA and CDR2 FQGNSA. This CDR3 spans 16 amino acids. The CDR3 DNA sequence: TGTGCCAGCAGTATAGGCCCAAGGGGATCCTACAATGAGCAGTTCTTC. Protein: CASSIGPRGSYNEQFF.